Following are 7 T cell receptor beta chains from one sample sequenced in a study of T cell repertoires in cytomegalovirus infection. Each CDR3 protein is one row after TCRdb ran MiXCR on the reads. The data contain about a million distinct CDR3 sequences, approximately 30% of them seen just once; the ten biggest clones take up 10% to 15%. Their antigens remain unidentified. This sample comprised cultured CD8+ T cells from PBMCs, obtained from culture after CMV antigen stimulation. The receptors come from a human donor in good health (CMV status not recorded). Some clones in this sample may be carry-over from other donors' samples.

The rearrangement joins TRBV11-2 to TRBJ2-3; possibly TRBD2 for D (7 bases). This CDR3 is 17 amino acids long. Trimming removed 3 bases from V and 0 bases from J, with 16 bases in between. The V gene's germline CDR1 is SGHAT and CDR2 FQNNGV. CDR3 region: CASSFDGWGGSTDTQYF. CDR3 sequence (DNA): TGTGCCAGCAGCTTTGATGGCTGGGGGGGCAGCACAGATACGCAGTATTTT. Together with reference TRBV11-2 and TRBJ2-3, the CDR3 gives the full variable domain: EAGVAQSPRYKIIEKRQSVAFWCNPISGHATLYWYQQILGQGPKLLIQFQNNGVVDDSQLPKDRFSAERLKGVDSTLKIQPAKLEDSAVYLCASSFDGWGGSTDTQYFGPGTRLTVL.

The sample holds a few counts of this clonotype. The CDR3 region is CASSHRGYEQYF. DNA for the CDR3: TGTGCCAGCAGCCACAGGGGATACGAGCAGTACTTC. The chain combines TRBV14 with TRBJ2-7, with D tentatively TRBD1 (6 bases). Trimming took off 3 bases at V and 4 bases at J, with 7 bases between the two ends. This CDR3 is 12 amino acids long. The V gene's germline CDR1 is SGHDN and CDR2 FVKESK.

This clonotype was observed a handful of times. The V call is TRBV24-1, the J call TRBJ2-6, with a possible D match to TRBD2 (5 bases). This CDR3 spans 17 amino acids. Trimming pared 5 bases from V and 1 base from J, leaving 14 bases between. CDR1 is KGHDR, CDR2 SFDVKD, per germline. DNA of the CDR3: TGTGCCACCAGTGGAGGGCCCTTAAGGTCTGGGGCCAACGTCCTGACTTTC. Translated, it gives CATSGGPLRSGANVLTF.

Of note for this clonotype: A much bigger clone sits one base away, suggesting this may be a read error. In DNA form, the CDR3 reads TGTACCAGCAGCTTAGGTGGTTCGGAGAACACCGGGGAGCTGTTTTTT. Its translation: CTSSLGGSENTGELFF. This rearrangement joins TRBV7-8 to TRBJ2-2; D gene ambiguous. The CDR3 runs 16 residues. Looked up from germline, CDR1 is SGHVS and CDR2 is FQNEAQ.

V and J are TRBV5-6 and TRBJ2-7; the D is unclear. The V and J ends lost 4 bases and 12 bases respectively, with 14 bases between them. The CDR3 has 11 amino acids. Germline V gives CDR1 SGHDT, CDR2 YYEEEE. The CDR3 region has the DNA TGTGCCAGCAGCAGAGGACCAGAAACGTACGTC. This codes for CASSRGPETYV.

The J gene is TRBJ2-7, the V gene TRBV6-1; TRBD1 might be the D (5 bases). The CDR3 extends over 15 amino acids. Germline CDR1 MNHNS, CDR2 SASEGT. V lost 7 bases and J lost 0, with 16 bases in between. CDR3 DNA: TGTGCCAGCATCCCTTACAGGTCCCCCTCCTACGAGCAGTACGTC. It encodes CASIPYRSPSYEQYV.

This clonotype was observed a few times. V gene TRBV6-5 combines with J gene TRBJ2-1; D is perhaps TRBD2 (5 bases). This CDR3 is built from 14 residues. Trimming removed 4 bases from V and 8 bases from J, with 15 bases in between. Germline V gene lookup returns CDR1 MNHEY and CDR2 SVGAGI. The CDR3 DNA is TGTGCCAGCAGTTTCCCCCAGTCCGGGGATGAGCAGTTCTTC. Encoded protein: CASSFPQSGDEQFF.